This is a list of T cell receptor beta chains from one sample in a study of T cells in Graves' hyperthyroidism and ophthalmopathy. TCRdb re-called the multiplex PCR reads with MiXCR, one entry per CDR3 protein. The sample has approximately 420,000 distinct CDR3 sequences, just under 15% seen once. Sequencing used blood. The receptors were gathered from a woman aged 25 to 39 with Graves' hyperthyroidism. Each CDR3 is given with its conserved first and last residue. D genes are given only for firm matches. Some rows have no size entry. The others give once, few or many, or a class for an expanded clone.

j_call clone_size d_call v_call cdr3_aa cdr3_nt
TRBJ2-2 few TRBD1 TRBV5-4 CASSTRTGYTGELFF TGTGCCAGCAGCACGAGGACAGGGTACACCGGGGAGCTGTTTTTT
TRBJ2-3 - - TRBV12-3/TRBV12-4 CASSLDRLTDTQYF TGTGCCAGCAGTTTGGACAGACTCACAGATACGCAGTATTTT
TRBJ2-1 many - TRBV3-1 CASSLDLEQFF TGTGCCAGCAGCTTGGACCTTGAGCAGTTCTTC
TRBJ2-7 many - TRBV20-1 CSARDLRESSYEQYF TGCAGTGCTAGAGATCTACGGGAGAGTTCCTACGAGCAGTACTTC
TRBJ2-1 few TRBD2 TRBV7-2 CASSLTSGSTYNEQFF TGTGCCAGCAGCTTAACTAGCGGGAGCACCTACAATGAGCAGTTCTTC
TRBJ2-1 - TRBD2 TRBV6-4 CASSDSISGSSYNEQFF TGTGCCAGCAGTGACTCGATTAGCGGGAGCTCCTACAATGAGCAGTTCTTC
TRBJ2-5 few TRBD1 TRBV6-2/TRBV6-3 CASSYAFGTGAPETQYF TGTGCCAGCAGTTACGCGTTCGGGACAGGGGCCCCAGAGACCCAGTACTTC
TRBJ1-5 many - TRBV27 CASSPLAGPQHF TGTGCCAGCAGTCCTCTCGCGGGGCCCCAGCATTTT
TRBJ1-1 many TRBD1 TRBV5-1 CASSPSGGSNTEAFF TGCGCCAGCAGCCCGTCAGGGGGGTCGAACACTGAAGCTTTCTTT
TRBJ2-3 many TRBD2 TRBV5-1 CASSSGTSGLNGGDTQYF TGCGCCAGCAGCTCCGGGACTAGCGGGCTGAATGGGGGCGATACGCAGTATTTT
TRBJ2-1 many - TRBV20-1 CSARPSVGYNEQFF TGCAGTGCTAGACCCTCCGTGGGGTACAATGAGCAGTTCTTC
TRBJ2-5 many - TRBV29-1 CSVYDLQGQETQYF TGCAGCGTGTATGATCTACAGGGTCAAGAGACCCAGTACTTC
TRBJ2-7 few TRBD2 TRBV10-2 CASRTHIAGGGYEQYF TGCGCCAGCAGGACGCATATAGCGGGAGGGGGGTACGAGCAGTACTTC
TRBJ2-7 many TRBD1 TRBV10-1 CASSDRQGSLGPLYF TGCGCCAGCAGCGATCGACAGGGAAGTTTAGGCCCACTGTACTTC
TRBJ2-1 - TRBD2 TRBV11-3 CASSSTSGSHEQFF TGTGCCAGCAGCTCCACTAGCGGGAGTCATGAGCAGTTCTTC
TRBJ2-3 many - TRBV2 CASSVIGTSTDTQYF TGTGCCAGCAGCGTTATTGGGACTAGCACAGATACGCAGTATTTT
TRBJ2-5 - - TRBV11-3 CASSPDVVAREETQYF TGTGCCAGCAGCCCCGACGTGGTAGCGAGGGAAGAGACCCAGTACTTC
TRBJ2-1 - TRBD2 TRBV7-9 CASSRQTSGNRNEQFF TGTGCCAGCAGCCGACAGACTAGCGGGAACAGGAATGAGCAGTTCTTC
TRBJ2-7 - - TRBV4-2 CASSQERGYEQYF TGTGCCAGCAGCCAAGAACGGGGTTACGAGCAGTACTTC
TRBJ2-2 many - TRBV28 CASTNIPDRAPANTGELFF TGTGCCAGCACCAACATACCGGACAGAGCCCCCGCGAACACCGGGGAGCTGTTTTTT